Each of the 27 T cell receptor beta chains below was sequenced from the same sample in a study of CD8 T cells in Susac syndrome. Reverse transcription used about 0.45 to 1 ug RNA and random hexamers. TCRdb passed the immunoSEQ multiplex PCR reads through MiXCR, listing each CDR3 protein once. Seen here are hundreds of thousands of distinct CDR3 sequences, almost 97% observed once, and the top ten hold about 0.094%. Sequencing was done on a sample of CD4+ T cells from PBMCs. Every receptor here comes from a human donor with Susac syndrome.

This chain uses TRBV10-3 with TRBJ1-1; 10 bases agree with TRBD1. V shed 8 bases and J 0 bases; nucleotides not matched to a gene: 12. The CDR3 spans 17 residues. CDR1 ENHRY and CDR2 SYGVKD come from the germline V gene. The CDR3 coding sequence is TGTGCCATCGGTCATGCCGGGACAGGGGCCGTGAACACTGAAGCTTTCTTT. It encodes CAIGHAGTGAVNTEAFF.

V is TRBV20-1 and J is TRBJ1-1; possible D gene TRBD1, 5 bases. The germline gives CDR1 DFQATT, CDR2 SNEGSKA (reference sequence). CDR3 length: 13 amino acids. V lost 6 bases, J lost 1 base, and 12 bases lay in between. In DNA, the CDR3 is TGCAGTGCATCAGGGTCGGGGAACACTGAAGCTTTCTTT. Protein sequence: CSASGSGNTEAFF.

The chain has TRBV7-2 and TRBJ2-7; D not certain. Deletions cut 5 bases from V and 1 base from J, with 12 bases between. The germline V gene encodes CDR1 SGHTA and CDR2 FQGNSA. The CDR3 contains 14 residues. The CDR3 reads CASSRRPISYEQYF. CDR3 nucleotide sequence: TGTGCCAGCAGCCGACGACCGATTTCCTACGAGCAGTACTTC.

This chain uses TRBV9 with TRBJ2-2; TRBD2 matches at 7 bases. The V gene end was trimmed by 0 bases and the J gene end by 5 bases; junction bases not matched to a gene: 7. The CDR3 consists of 16 residues. Germline assignment: CDR1 SGDLS and CDR2 YYNGEE. CDR3 DNA: TGTGCCAGCAGCGTAGGATTCACTAGCGTGACCGGGGAGCTGTTTTTT. It yields the protein CASSVGFTSVTGELFF.

This clonotype was seen a single time. The chain joins TRBV19 to TRBJ2-1, with D possibly being TRBD2 (6 bases). The CDR3 is 16 residues long. The germline CDR1 and CDR2 sequences are LNHDA and SQIVND (reference sequence). Between the trimmed V and J ends, which lost 10 bases and 7 bases, there was a span of 26 bases. The CDR3 nucleotides read TGTGCCACCTCCTCCTCGGCGGGAAGTCAGTGGAATGAGCAGTTCTTC. Protein: CATSSSAGSQWNEQFF.

V usage is TRBV27 and J usage is TRBJ2-1, with 13 nucleotides matching TRBD2. Germline CDR1 reads MNHEY; CDR2 reads SMNVEV (reference sequence). The length of the CDR3 is 15 residues. Unmatched junction bases numbered 7, after V lost 5 bases and J lost 9 bases. In DNA form, the CDR3 reads TGTGCCAGCAGTATAGGACTAGCGGGAGTCGGTGAGCAGTTCTTC. Translation gives CASSIGLAGVGEQFF.

This clonotype occurred once. The chain uses TRBV20-1 and TRBJ2-5; tentatively, D is TRBD1 (6 bases). This CDR3 has 14 residues. Germline V gene sequence: CDR1 DFQATT, CDR2 SNEGSKA (reference sequence). Trimming removed 5 bases from V and 3 bases from J, with 16 bases in between. The CDR3 loop reads CSADKGTLKETQYF. CDR3 in DNA: TGCAGTGCTGACAAGGGGACACTTAAAGAGACCCAGTACTTC.

The chain has TRBV7-3 and TRBJ1-2, with D possibly TRBD1 on 6 matching bases. The CDR3 runs 14 residues. Germline values: CDR1 SGHTA, CDR2 FQGTGA. Between the trimmed V and J ends, which lost 6 bases and 7 bases, there was a span of 18 bases. The CDR3, as DNA: TGTGCCAGCAGAGCGGGAGGGGACATGGGTGGCTACACCTTC. It encodes CASRAGGDMGGYTF. The full variable domain, with the rest looked up from reference TRBV7-3 and TRBJ1-2, is GAGVSQTPSNKVTEKGKYVELRCDPISGHTALYWYRQSLGQGPEFLIYFQGTGAADDSGLPNDRFFAVRPEGSVSTLKIQRTERGDSAVYLCASRAGGDMGGYTFGSGTRLTVV.

Here the CDR3 reads CASSFSGRPTGELFF. The CDR3 DNA sequence: TGTGCCAGCAGCTTTAGCGGGAGGCCCACCGGGGAGCTGTTTTTT. The chain joins TRBV5-4 to TRBJ2-2; 10 bases agree with TRBD2. In germline, CDR1 is SGHNT, CDR2 YYREEE (reference sequence). This CDR3 has 15 amino acids. Trimming took 2 bases from V and 4 from J; bases not matched to a gene: 2.

The gene calls are TRBV9 and TRBJ1-2; 7 nucleotides match TRBD1. Trimming removed 2 bases from V and 10 bases from J; junction bases left unmatched: 11. The CDR3 runs to 14 residues. Germline V gives CDR1 SGDLS, CDR2 YYNGEE. The CDR3 DNA is TGTGCCAGCAGCGTCGAGGGGACAGCGAGTTCCTACACCTTC. It specifies CASSVEGTASSYTF.

The rearrangement links TRBV4-1 to TRBJ2-7, with D maybe TRBD2 (5 bases). Germline loops: CDR1 MGHRA, CDR2 YSYEKL. The germline V and J ends were trimmed by 1 base and 3 bases, with 19 bases remaining between them. This CDR3 spans 17 amino acids. CDR3 coding DNA: TGCGCCAGCAGCCAAGGTGGTTTTAATAGCGCAGACTACGAGCAGTACTTC. This codes for CASSQGGFNSADYEQYF.

The V and J genes are TRBV28 and TRBJ2-5; tentatively, D is TRBD2 (6 bases). Germline V gene sequence: CDR1 MDHEN, CDR2 SYDVKM. Deletions cut 7 bases from V and 5 bases from J, with 11 bases between. This CDR3 is 12 amino acids long. The CDR3 region is CASTQGGETQYF. For the CDR3, the DNA is TGTGCCAGCACCCAGGGAGGCGAGACCCAGTACTTC.

The CDR3 here is CASSAQTSGYEQYF. For the CDR3, the DNA is TGTGCCAGCAGCGCGCAGACGAGCGGTTACGAGCAGTACTTC. The genes are TRBV9 and TRBJ2-7; possibly TRBD2 for D (5 bases). V was clipped by 3 bases and J by 4 bases, with 14 bases between them. The CDR3 loop spans 14 amino acids. Germline CDR1 reads SGDLS; CDR2 reads YYNGEE.

The chain links TRBV20-1 to TRBJ2-1; TRBD1 matches 9 bases. Germline V gene sequence: CDR1 DFQATT, CDR2 SNEGSKA (reference sequence). This CDR3 is built from 14 residues. J gave up 6 bases and V 5 bases, and 8 bases lay outside the gene matches. The chain's CDR3 is CSAVRDRVVNEQFF. In DNA, the CDR3 is TGCAGTGCTGTCCGGGACAGGGTGGTCAATGAGCAGTTCTTC.

The V gene is TRBV20-1, the J gene TRBJ2-1; a weak D match, TRBD2 (7 bases). The CDR3 consists of 12 residues. Germline lookup yields CDR1 DFQATT and CDR2 SNEGSKA (reference sequence). The V gene lost 3 bases and the J gene lost 10 bases, with 13 bases spanning the gap. The CDR3: CSARGGALEQFF. Written as DNA, the CDR3 is TGCAGTGCTAGGGGGGGGGCGCTCGAGCAGTTCTTC.

The CDR3 spells CSVTPGATDTQYF. CDR3 sequence (DNA): TGCAGCGTCACCCCGGGGGCCACAGATACGCAGTATTTT. The chain carries TRBV29-1 and TRBJ2-3, with D tentatively TRBD1 or TRBD2 (6 bases each). V lost 6 bases and J lost 2, with 12 bases in between. The CDR3 spans 13 residues. The V gene's germline CDR1 is SQVTM and CDR2 ANQGSEA.

The V gene is TRBV28, the J gene TRBJ2-1; 8 bases align to TRBD1. The CDR3 spans 14 residues. Germline V gene sequence: CDR1 MDHEN, CDR2 SYDVKM. V lost 7 bases and J lost 9; bases outside the gene matches: 11. The CDR3 loop reads CASIPARGPAEQFF. Written as DNA, the CDR3 is TGTGCCAGCATCCCAGCCAGGGGGCCCGCTGAGCAGTTCTTC. Based on the CDR3 plus reference TRBV28 and TRBJ2-1, the full variable domain is DVKVTQSSRYLVKRTGEKVFLECVQDMDHENMFWYRQDPGLGLRLIYFSYDVKMKEKGDIPEGYSVSREKKERFSLILESASTNQTSMYLCASIPARGPAEQFFGPGTRLTVL.

This rearrangement joins TRBV2 to TRBJ2-3; 9 nucleotides align to TRBD1. This CDR3 is 11 amino acids long. Germline V gene sequence: CDR1 SNHLY, CDR2 FYNNEI. J gave up 6 bases and V 9 bases, and 1 base lay outside the gene matches. This CDR3 reads CASGTGDTQYF. The CDR3 DNA is TGTGCCAGTGGGACAGGGGATACGCAGTATTTT. Combining the CDR3 with reference TRBV2 and TRBJ2-3 gives the whole variable domain EPEVTQTPSHQVTQMGQEVILRCVPISNHLYFYWYRQILGQKVEFLVSFYNNEISEKSEIFDDQFSVERPDGSNFTLKIRSTKLEDSAMYFCASGTGDTQYFGPGTRLTVL.

This clonotype is a singleton in its sample. CDR3 nucleotides: TGTGCCAGCAGTTTAAATGGTCTAGCGGGAGTTGGATTTTACAATGAGCAGTTCTTC. This translates into CASSLNGLAGVGFYNEQFF. The V and J genes are TRBV27 and TRBJ2-1, with TRBD2 matching over 10 bases. This CDR3 spans 19 amino acids. CDR1 is MNHEY, CDR2 SMNVEV, per germline (reference sequence). V shed 2 bases and J 4 bases; nucleotides not matched to a gene: 14.

This chain connects TRBV7-9 to TRBJ2-7; possible D gene TRBD2, 6 bases. CDR1 SEHNR and CDR2 FQNEAQ come from the germline V gene (reference sequence). CDR3 size: 14 residues. V lost 5 bases and J 3 bases, leaving 14 bases between the germline ends. The CDR3 loop reads CASSLHSGNYEQYF. CDR3 in DNA: TGTGCCAGCAGCCTCCATAGCGGTAACTACGAGCAGTACTTC. The variable domain in full, completed from reference TRBV7-9 and TRBJ2-7, reads DTGVSQNPRHKITKRGQNVTFRCDPISEHNRLYWYRQTLGQGPEFLTYFQNEAQLEKSRLLSDRFSAERPKGSFSTLEIQRTEQGDSAMYLCASSLHSGNYEQYFGPGTRLTVT.

The V gene is TRBV25-1, the J gene TRBJ1-1, with D possibly TRBD1 on 5 matching bases. Germline V gene lookup returns CDR1 MGHDK and CDR2 SYGVNS. V dropped 10 bases and J dropped 12 bases, with 30 bases sitting between them. CDR3 length: 15 amino acids. CDR3 sequence: CATALGGASRPKSFF. As DNA, the CDR3 is TGTGCCACCGCCCTCGGCGGGGCGTCGCGTCCAAAGTCTTTCTTT.

The J gene is TRBJ2-1, the V gene TRBV7-9, with TRBD1 as a possible D gene (7 bases). V was shortened by 5 bases and J by 0 bases, with 11 bases between the two germline ends. The CDR3 consists of 15 residues. Germline-derived CDR1 and CDR2 are SEHNR and FQNEAQ (reference sequence). CDR3 nucleotide sequence: TGTGCCAGCAGCCACCAGGGGGGCTCCTACAATGAGCAGTTCTTC. It encodes CASSHQGGSYNEQFF.

This sequence joins TRBV20-1 and TRBJ1-2; 11 bases fit TRBD1. This CDR3 spans 14 amino acids. Losses at the gene ends were 3 bases for V and 4 bases for J; bases not matched to a gene: 4. CDR1 and CDR2 from the germline V gene are DFQATT and SNEGSKA (reference sequence). The CDR3 protein is CSASPGTGGYGYTF. The CDR3 DNA is TGCAGTGCTAGCCCCGGGACAGGGGGCTATGGCTACACCTTC.

In this sample, this clonotype turned up once. The gene calls are TRBV28 and TRBJ2-7, with a weak D call TRBD1 (6 bases). V was cut by 3 bases and J by 9 bases, with 9 bases left in between. Looked up from germline, CDR1 is MDHEN and CDR2 is SYDVKM. The CDR3 loop spans 11 amino acids. CDR3 sequence: CASSLTGAQYF. CDR3 nucleotide sequence: TGTGCCAGCAGTTTGACAGGCGCGCAGTACTTC.

This clonotype was found once. The chain is built from TRBV7-9 and TRBJ2-1, with TRBD1 as a possible D gene (5 bases). Germline V CDR1 and CDR2: SEHNR, FQNEAQ (reference sequence). This CDR3 region has 14 residues. Trimming shortened V by 0 bases and J by 6 bases, and 9 bases separated the two germline ends. The CDR3 bases are TGTGCCAGCAGCTTAGCGCAAGGGGCCAATGAGCAGTTCTTC. Protein product: CASSLAQGANEQFF. The full variable domain, in which reference TRBV7-9 and TRBJ2-1 provide the parts outside the CDR3, is DTGVSQNPRHKITKRGQNVTFRCDPISEHNRLYWYRQTLGQGPEFLTYFQNEAQLEKSRLLSDRFSAERPKGSFSTLEIQRTEQGDSAMYLCASSLAQGANEQFFGPGTRLTVL.

The chain links TRBV19 to TRBJ1-2, with 7 bases matching TRBD1. The CDR3 length is 16 residues. Germline assignment: CDR1 LNHDA and CDR2 SQIVND (reference sequence). Trimming at V came to 1 base and at J to 6 bases, leaving 11 bases not matched to a gene. The CDR3 coding sequence is TGTGCCAGTAGTATAGCAAGTGACAGGGTTAGCAATGGCTACACCTTC. Its translation: CASSIASDRVSNGYTF.

The gene calls are TRBV12-3 or TRBV12-4 and TRBJ1-3, with D unresolved. This CDR3 is built from 12 residues. Deletions cut 3 bases from V and 10 bases from J, with 10 bases between. CDR3 residues: CASSFPRATIYF. DNA for the CDR3: TGTGCCAGCAGTTTTCCCCGGGCTACCATATATTTT.